Detailed here is one TCR beta chain. This CDR3 is built from 15 residues. V lost 5 bases and J lost 0, with 12 bases in between. Germline CDR1 SGHTA, CDR2 FQGNSA. This sample is drawn from a study of blood T cell repertoires in COVID-19. Study information: The samples span acute and convalescent COVID-19 from the United States, Italy and Spain.

Using immunoSEQ multiplex PCR, the repertoire was profiled, and TCRdb retains in-frame clones only, with some absent. The profile covers 250,000 to 400,000 clones, with roughly nine tenths appearing a single time and 4.5% to 5.5% taken by the ten largest. Clinical history reported by participants formed the basis on which cohorts were assigned. The chain combines TRBV7-2 with TRBJ2-3, with a weak D call TRBD2 (5 bases). The receptor comes from a man between 60 and 70 years old who had recovered from COVID-19. Sequenced: PBMCs or T cells enriched from blood (not recorded which). CDR3 in DNA: TGTGCCAGCAGCCAGTCGGGAACTAGCACAGATACGCAGTATTTT. Protein: CASSQSGTSTDTQYF.